The rows below give T cell receptor beta chains drawn from one sample of a study of cytomegalovirus exposure and HLA in healthy donors. Data came from immunoSEQ multiplex PCR; TCRdb stores just in-frame clones and leaves some out. The sample yields over 200,000 clones, around 73% seen once. The sample comprised PBMCs. These receptors all stem from a male donor in good health and CMV-seronegative. The CDR3 runs from the conserved cysteine through the conserved F or W. The D gene is left open where the match is weak. Part of the rows lack a size; the others show once, few, many or a class for expanded clones.

v_gene: TRBV5-4
abundance: NA
d_gene: NA
j_gene: TRBJ1-1
CDR3aa: CASSLDRPLNTEAFF
CDR3nt: TGTGCCAGCAGCTTGGACAGGCCCTTGAACACTGAAGCTTTCTTT

v_gene: TRBV14
abundance: NA
d_gene: NA
j_gene: TRBJ2-5
CDR3aa: CASSQKQVSWGETQYF
CDR3nt: TGTGCCAGCAGCCAAAAACAGGTCTCATGGGGAGAGACCCAGTACTTC

v_gene: TRBV5-1
abundance: NA
d_gene: NA
j_gene: TRBJ2-3
CDR3aa: CASSLDRRQYF
CDR3nt: TGCGCCAGCAGCTTGGACAGGAGGCAGTATTTT

v_gene: TRBV2
abundance: NA
d_gene: TRBD2
j_gene: TRBJ2-4
CDR3aa: CASSVPLAGVTKNIQYF
CDR3nt: TGTGCCAGCAGTGTCCCGCTAGCGGGAGTGACCAAAAACATTCAGTACTTC

v_gene: TRBV27
abundance: NA
d_gene: NA
j_gene: TRBJ1-6
CDR3aa: CASSLSVFNSPLHF
CDR3nt: TGTGCCAGCAGTTTATCCGTATTTAATTCACCCCTCCACTTT

v_gene: TRBV28
abundance: NA
d_gene: NA
j_gene: TRBJ2-1
CDR3aa: CASSPLSAANEQFF
CDR3nt: TGTGCCAGCAGTCCCCTCTCAGCGGCCAATGAGCAGTTCTTC

v_gene: TRBV19
abundance: NA
d_gene: NA
j_gene: TRBJ2-7
CDR3aa: CASNPTPPLYEQYF
CDR3nt: TGTGCCAGCAATCCTACCCCTCCACTCTACGAGCAGTACTTC

v_gene: TRBV4-1
abundance: NA
d_gene: NA
j_gene: TRBJ2-7
CDR3aa: CASSHLTYPSYEQYF
CDR3nt: TGCGCCAGCAGCCACCTGACATACCCCTCCTACGAGCAGTACTTC

v_gene: TRBV5-4
abundance: NA
d_gene: NA
j_gene: TRBJ2-1
CDR3aa: CASSLGSGNEQFF
CDR3nt: TGTGCCAGCAGCTTGGGATCAGGAAATGAGCAGTTCTTC

v_gene: TRBV7-9
abundance: once
d_gene: NA
j_gene: TRBJ2-5
CDR3aa: CASTSRVTPETQYF
CDR3nt: TGTGCCAGCACCTCGCGGGTTACTCCGGAGACCCAGTACTTC

v_gene: TRBV19
abundance: NA
d_gene: NA
j_gene: TRBJ1-1
CDR3aa: CASTEWRTAKNTEAFF
CDR3nt: TGTGCCAGTACAGAATGGAGGACGGCAAAGAACACTGAAGCTTTCTTT

v_gene: TRBV7-3
abundance: NA
d_gene: NA
j_gene: TRBJ2-1
CDR3aa: CASSPRSGVLFF
CDR3nt: TGTGCCAGCAGCCCCCGGTCGGGTGTTCTGTTCTTC

v_gene: TRBV19
abundance: NA
d_gene: NA
j_gene: TRBJ2-3
CDR3aa: CASSIGELGTQYF
CDR3nt: TGTGCCAGTAGTATAGGGGAGTTGGGTACGCAGTATTTT

v_gene: TRBV6-4
abundance: NA
d_gene: NA
j_gene: TRBJ1-2
CDR3aa: CASSPSGAGSYGYTF
CDR3nt: TGTGCCAGCAGCCCCAGTGGGGCCGGGTCCTATGGCTACACCTTC

v_gene: TRBV6-1
abundance: NA
d_gene: TRBD1
j_gene: TRBJ2-2
CDR3aa: CASSRQGGFTGELFF
CDR3nt: TGTGCCAGCAGTCGACAGGGGGGATTTACCGGGGAGCTGTTTTTT

v_gene: TRBV6-5
abundance: few
d_gene: NA
j_gene: TRBJ2-3
CDR3aa: CASRPQEGEVDTQYF
CDR3nt: TGTGCCAGCAGACCACAGGAGGGCGAGGTAGATACGCAGTATTTT

v_gene: TRBV6-5
abundance: NA
d_gene: TRBD1
j_gene: TRBJ2-1
CDR3aa: CASRRTGSSYNEQFF
CDR3nt: TGTGCCAGCAGGCGGACAGGGAGCTCCTACAATGAGCAGTTCTTC

v_gene: TRBV6-5
abundance: NA
d_gene: NA
j_gene: TRBJ1-6
CDR3aa: CASSSREYNSPLHF
CDR3nt: TGTGCCAGCAGTTCCCGGGAGTATAATTCACCCCTCCACTTT

v_gene: TRBV21-1
abundance: NA
d_gene: NA
j_gene: TRBJ2-3
CDR3aa: CASSKVEGAGHHSTDTQYF
CDR3nt: TGTGCCAGCAGCAAAGTGGAAGGAGCGGGCCACCATAGCACAGATACGCAGTATTTT

v_gene: TRBV5-1
abundance: few
d_gene: TRBD2
j_gene: TRBJ2-3
CDR3aa: CASHLADSTDTQYF
CDR3nt: TGCGCCAGCCACCTAGCGGACAGCACAGATACGCAGTATTTT

v_gene: TRBV5-6
abundance: few
d_gene: NA
j_gene: TRBJ2-7
CDR3aa: CASSFGGFDEQYF
CDR3nt: TGTGCCAGCAGCTTTGGGGGGTTCGACGAGCAGTACTTC

v_gene: TRBV7-6
abundance: NA
d_gene: NA
j_gene: TRBJ2-1
CDR3aa: CASSLESGSYNEQFF
CDR3nt: TGTGCCAGCAGTCTTGAGAGCGGGTCCTACAATGAGCAGTTCTTC

v_gene: TRBV5-6
abundance: NA
d_gene: NA
j_gene: TRBJ2-7
CDR3aa: CASSHADSPYEQYF
CDR3nt: TGTGCCAGCAGCCACGCGGACAGCCCCTACGAGCAGTACTTC

v_gene: TRBV11-2
abundance: once
d_gene: NA
j_gene: TRBJ2-7
CDR3aa: CASSLGRLKAYEQYF
CDR3nt: TGTGCCAGCAGCTTAGGGAGACTCAAAGCCTACGAGCAGTACTTC

v_gene: TRBV18
abundance: NA
d_gene: NA
j_gene: TRBJ2-7
CDR3aa: CASSPTRSSYEQYF
CDR3nt: TGTGCCAGCTCACCAACACGAAGCTCCTACGAGCAGTACTTC

v_gene: TRBV7-2
abundance: NA
d_gene: NA
j_gene: TRBJ2-1
CDR3aa: CASSFAILNEQFF
CDR3nt: TGTGCCAGCAGCTTCGCTATCCTCAATGAGCAGTTCTTC

v_gene: TRBV5-1
abundance: NA
d_gene: TRBD2
j_gene: TRBJ2-3
CDR3aa: CASSSGLAGGVSTDTQYF
CDR3nt: TGCGCCAGCAGCTCTGGACTAGCGGGAGGGGTTTCCACAGATACGCAGTATTTT

v_gene: TRBV19
abundance: NA
d_gene: TRBD2
j_gene: TRBJ2-7
CDR3aa: CASSLDGRIYEQYF
CDR3nt: TGTGCCAGTAGTCTCGACGGGAGGATCTACGAGCAGTACTTC

v_gene: TRBV6-4
abundance: NA
d_gene: NA
j_gene: TRBJ1-2
CDR3aa: CASSDGSDYGYTF
CDR3nt: TGTGCCAGCAGTGACGGCAGCGACTATGGCTACACCTTC

v_gene: TRBV7-3
abundance: few
d_gene: NA
j_gene: TRBJ1-1
CDR3aa: CASSLSGENTEAFF
CDR3nt: TGTGCCAGCAGCTTAAGCGGGGAGAACACTGAAGCTTTCTTT

v_gene: TRBV5-4
abundance: once
d_gene: NA
j_gene: TRBJ2-1
CDR3aa: CASSLRRGRSSYNEQFF
CDR3nt: TGTGCCAGCAGCCTGAGAAGGGGAAGGAGCTCCTACAATGAGCAGTTCTTC

v_gene: TRBV7-6
abundance: NA
d_gene: NA
j_gene: TRBJ2-5
CDR3aa: CASSLGVRGETQYF
CDR3nt: TGTGCCAGCAGCCTTGGGGTACGCGGGGAGACCCAGTACTTC

v_gene: TRBV4-1
abundance: few
d_gene: TRBD2
j_gene: TRBJ2-1
CDR3aa: CASSQWGGDGDEQFF
CDR3nt: TGCGCCAGCAGCCAATGGGGGGGGGACGGCGATGAGCAGTTCTTC

v_gene: TRBV9
abundance: NA
d_gene: TRBD2
j_gene: TRBJ2-2
CDR3aa: CASSVEPSGRLVTGELFF
CDR3nt: TGTGCCAGCAGCGTAGAGCCTAGCGGGAGGCTAGTTACCGGGGAGCTGTTTTTT

v_gene: TRBV7-9
abundance: NA
d_gene: NA
j_gene: TRBJ1-1
CDR3aa: CSSSFEHSNTEAFF
CDR3nt: TGTTCCAGCAGCTTCGAACATTCGAACACTGAAGCTTTCTTT

v_gene: TRBV28
abundance: NA
d_gene: NA
j_gene: TRBJ2-5
CDR3aa: CASSQPGATQETQYF
CDR3nt: TGTGCCAGCAGTCAGCCAGGGGCAACCCAAGAGACCCAGTACTTC

v_gene: TRBV2
abundance: NA
d_gene: TRBD1
j_gene: TRBJ1-4
CDR3aa: CASSRQGAVEKLFF
CDR3nt: TGTGCCAGCAGTAGACAGGGGGCAGTTGAAAAACTGTTTTTT

v_gene: TRBV7-9
abundance: once
d_gene: TRBD1
j_gene: TRBJ1-1
CDR3aa: CASSLSAGQGNTEAFF
CDR3nt: TGTGCCAGCAGCTTGTCGGCGGGACAGGGAAACACTGAAGCTTTCTTT